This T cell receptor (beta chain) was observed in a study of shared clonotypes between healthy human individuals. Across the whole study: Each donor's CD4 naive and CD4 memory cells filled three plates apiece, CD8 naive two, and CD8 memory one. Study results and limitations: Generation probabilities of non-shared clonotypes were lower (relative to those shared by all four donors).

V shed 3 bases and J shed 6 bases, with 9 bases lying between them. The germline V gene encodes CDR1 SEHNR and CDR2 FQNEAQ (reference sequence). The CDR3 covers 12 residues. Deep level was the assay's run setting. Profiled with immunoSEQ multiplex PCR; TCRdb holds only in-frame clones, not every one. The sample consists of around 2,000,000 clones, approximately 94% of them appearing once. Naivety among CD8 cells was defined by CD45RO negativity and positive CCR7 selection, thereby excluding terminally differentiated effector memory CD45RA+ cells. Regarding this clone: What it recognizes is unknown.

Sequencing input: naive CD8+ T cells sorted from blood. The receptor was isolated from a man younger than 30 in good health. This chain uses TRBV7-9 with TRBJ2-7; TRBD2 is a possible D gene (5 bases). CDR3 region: CASSFGISEQYF. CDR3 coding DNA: TGTGCCAGCAGCTTCGGGATCTCCGAGCAGTACTTC.